The sequence of this T cell receptor beta chain was determined in a study of T cell responses to AZD1222 COVID-19 vaccine. The study, taken as a whole, reports: Recipients of two AZD1222 doses showed rising Spike-specific TCR breadth and depth. Spike was spanned by vaccine-associated CD4 TCRs, which were dominant at 160-218 and 743-854. Clonal diversity may have been underestimated, and the donors were mostly white British, with more females than males. Recipients of AZD1222 seropositive at baseline numbered only five or six.

V lost 7 bases, J lost 8 bases, and 27 bases lay in between. The CDR3 extends over 17 amino acids. The germline V gene encodes CDR1 ENHRY and CDR2 SYGVKD. Of note for this clone: Its antigen is still unknown.

TCRdb keeps only in-frame clones here, not all; method: immunoSEQ multiplex PCR. The repertoire holds 140,000 to 150,000 clones, with roughly 92% as singletons. The J gene is TRBJ2-1, the V gene TRBV10-3, with D possibly matching TRBD2 (10 bases). The sequences come from peripheral blood, collected on day 0 of AZD1222 vaccination. The receptor comes from an adult in good health. CDR3 in DNA: TGTGCCATCAATCAAAACAGGGGGCGTGGGACTAGCGATGAGCAGTTCTTC. The encoded protein is CAINQNRGRGTSDEQFF.